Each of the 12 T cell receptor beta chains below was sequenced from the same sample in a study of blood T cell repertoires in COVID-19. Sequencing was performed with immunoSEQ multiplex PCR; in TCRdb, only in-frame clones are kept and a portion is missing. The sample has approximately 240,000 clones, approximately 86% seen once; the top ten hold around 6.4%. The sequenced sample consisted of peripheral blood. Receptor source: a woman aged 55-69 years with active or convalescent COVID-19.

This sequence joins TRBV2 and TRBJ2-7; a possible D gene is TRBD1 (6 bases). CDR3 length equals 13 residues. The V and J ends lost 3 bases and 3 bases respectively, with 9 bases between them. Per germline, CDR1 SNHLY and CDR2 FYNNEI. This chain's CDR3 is CASSDKQGYEQYF. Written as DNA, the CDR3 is TGTGCCAGCAGTGATAAACAGGGCTACGAGCAGTACTTC.

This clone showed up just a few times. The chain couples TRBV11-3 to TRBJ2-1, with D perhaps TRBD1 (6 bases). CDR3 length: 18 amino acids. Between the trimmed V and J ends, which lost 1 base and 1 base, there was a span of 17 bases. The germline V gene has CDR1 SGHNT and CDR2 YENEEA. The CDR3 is CASSLGGYRTVSYNEQFF. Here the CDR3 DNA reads TGTGCCAGCAGCTTAGGAGGTTATAGGACAGTTTCCTACAATGAGCAGTTCTTC.

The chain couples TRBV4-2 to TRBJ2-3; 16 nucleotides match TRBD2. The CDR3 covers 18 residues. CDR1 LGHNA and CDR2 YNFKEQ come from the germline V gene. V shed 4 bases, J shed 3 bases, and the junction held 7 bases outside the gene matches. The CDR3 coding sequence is TGTGCCAGCAGCCCGGGACTAGCGGGGGGGCCAGCGACAGATACGCAGTATTTT. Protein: CASSPGLAGGPATDTQYF.

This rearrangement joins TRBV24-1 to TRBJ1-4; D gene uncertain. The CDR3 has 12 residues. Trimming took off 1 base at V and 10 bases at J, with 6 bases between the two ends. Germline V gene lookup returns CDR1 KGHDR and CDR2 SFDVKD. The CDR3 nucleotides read TGTGCCACCAGTGATTTCGAGGGAAAACTGTTTTTT. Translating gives CATSDFEGKLFF.

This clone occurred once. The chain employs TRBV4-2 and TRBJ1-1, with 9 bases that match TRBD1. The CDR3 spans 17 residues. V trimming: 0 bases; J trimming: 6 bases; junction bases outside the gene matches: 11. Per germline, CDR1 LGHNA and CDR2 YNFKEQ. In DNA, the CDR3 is TGTGCCAGCAGCCAAGATCGGGACAGGGAGCTTCTAGCTGAAGCTTTCTTT. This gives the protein CASSQDRDRELLAEAFF.

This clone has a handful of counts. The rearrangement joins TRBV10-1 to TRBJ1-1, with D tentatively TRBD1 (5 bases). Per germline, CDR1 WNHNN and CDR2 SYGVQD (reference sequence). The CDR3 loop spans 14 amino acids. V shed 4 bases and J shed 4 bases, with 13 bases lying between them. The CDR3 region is CASSVGAGSTEAFF. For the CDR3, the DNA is TGCGCCAGCAGTGTAGGGGCCGGTAGCACTGAAGCTTTCTTT.

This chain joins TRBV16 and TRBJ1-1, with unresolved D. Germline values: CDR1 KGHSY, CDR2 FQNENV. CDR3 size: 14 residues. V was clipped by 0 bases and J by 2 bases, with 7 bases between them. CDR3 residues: CASSQSGGNTEAFF. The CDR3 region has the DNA TGTGCCAGCAGCCAATCAGGAGGAAACACTGAAGCTTTCTTT.

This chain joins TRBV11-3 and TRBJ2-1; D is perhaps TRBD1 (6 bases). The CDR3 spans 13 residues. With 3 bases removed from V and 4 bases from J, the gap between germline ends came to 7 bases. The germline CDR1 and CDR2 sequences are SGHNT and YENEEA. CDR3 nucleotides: TGTGCCAGCAGCTTGGACAGATACAATGAGCAGTTCTTC. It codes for CASSLDRYNEQFF.

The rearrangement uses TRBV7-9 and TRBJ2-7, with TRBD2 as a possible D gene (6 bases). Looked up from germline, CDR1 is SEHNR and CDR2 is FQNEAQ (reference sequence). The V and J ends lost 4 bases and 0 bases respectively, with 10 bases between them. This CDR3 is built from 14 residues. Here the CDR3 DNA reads TGTGCCAGCAGCTGGGACTCCGGCTCCTACGAGCAGTACTTC. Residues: CASSWDSGSYEQYF.

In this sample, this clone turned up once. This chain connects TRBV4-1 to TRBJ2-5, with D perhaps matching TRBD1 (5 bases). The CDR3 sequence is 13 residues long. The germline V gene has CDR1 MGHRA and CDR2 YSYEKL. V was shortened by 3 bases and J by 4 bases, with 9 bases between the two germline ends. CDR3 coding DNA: TGCGCCAGCAGCCAGATAGGGGCAGAGACCCAGTACTTC. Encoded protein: CASSQIGAETQYF.

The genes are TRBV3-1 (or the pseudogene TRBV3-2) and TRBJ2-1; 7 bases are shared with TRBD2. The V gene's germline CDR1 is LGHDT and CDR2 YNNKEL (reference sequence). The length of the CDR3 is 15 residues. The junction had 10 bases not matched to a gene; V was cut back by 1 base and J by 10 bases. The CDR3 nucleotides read TGTGCCAGCAGCCAAGGCCGTTTTGGGGGGGACGAGCAGTTCTTC. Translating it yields CASSQGRFGGDEQFF.

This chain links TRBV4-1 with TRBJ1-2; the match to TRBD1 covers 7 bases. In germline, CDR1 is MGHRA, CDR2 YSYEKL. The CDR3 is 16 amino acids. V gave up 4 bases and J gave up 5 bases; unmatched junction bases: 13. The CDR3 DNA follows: TGCGCCAGCAGCCCTCGGGAGGGGGCGAGAAGTTATGGCTACACCTTC. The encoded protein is CASSPREGARSYGYTF.